The sequence of this TCR beta chain was determined in a study of cytomegalovirus exposure and HLA in healthy donors. There are 17 residues in the CDR3. After removal of 4 bases from V and 8 bases from J, the junction contained 17 bases not matched to a gene. Germline V gene data show CDR1 as LNHDA and CDR2 as SQIVND (reference sequence). Method: immunoSEQ multiplex PCR; TCRdb's copy keeps in-frame clones and lacks some. Here the sample spans some 78,000 clones, 96% being singletons. Sequenced input: PBMCs. V usage is TRBV19 and J usage is TRBJ2-1; 7 bases align to TRBD1. This receptor was obtained from a young man in good health and CMV-seropositive. CDR3 in amino acids: CASSTTGATRARDEQFF. In DNA, the CDR3 is TGTGCCAGTAGTACAACAGGGGCGACCAGGGCTAGGGATGAGCAGTTCTTC.